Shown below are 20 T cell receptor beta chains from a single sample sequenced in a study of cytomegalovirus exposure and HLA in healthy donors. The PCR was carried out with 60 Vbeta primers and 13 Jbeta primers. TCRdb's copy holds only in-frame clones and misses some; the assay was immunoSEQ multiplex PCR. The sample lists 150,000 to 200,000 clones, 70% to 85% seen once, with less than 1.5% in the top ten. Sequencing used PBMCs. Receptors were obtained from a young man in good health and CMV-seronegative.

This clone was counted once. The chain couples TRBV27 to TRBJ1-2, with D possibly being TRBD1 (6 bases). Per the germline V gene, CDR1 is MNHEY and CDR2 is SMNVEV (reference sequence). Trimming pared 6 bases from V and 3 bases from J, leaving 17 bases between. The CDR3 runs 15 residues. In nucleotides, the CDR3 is TGTGCCAGCAGCCCTCGGGGGGGGACATACTATGGCTACACCTTC. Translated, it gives CASSPRGGTYYGYTF.

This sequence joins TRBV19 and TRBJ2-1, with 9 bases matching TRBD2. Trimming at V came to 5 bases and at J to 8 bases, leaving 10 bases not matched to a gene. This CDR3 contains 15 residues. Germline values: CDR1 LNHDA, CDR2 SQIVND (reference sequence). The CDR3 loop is CASSDGSSGTDEQFF. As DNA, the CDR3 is TGTGCCAGTAGTGATGGGTCTAGCGGGACCGATGAGCAGTTCTTC. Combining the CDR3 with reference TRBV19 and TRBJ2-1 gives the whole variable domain DGGITQSPKYLFRKEGQNVTLSCEQNLNHDAMYWYRQDPGQGLRLIYYSQIVNDFQKGDIAEGYSVSREKKESFPLTVTSAQKNPTAFYLCASSDGSSGTDEQFFGPGTRLTVL.

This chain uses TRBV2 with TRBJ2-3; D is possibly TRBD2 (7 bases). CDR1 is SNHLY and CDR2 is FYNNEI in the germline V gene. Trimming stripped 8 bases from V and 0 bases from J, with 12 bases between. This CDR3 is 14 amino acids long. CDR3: CASGGGLSTDTQYF. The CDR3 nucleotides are TGTGCCAGCGGGGGGGGCCTTAGCACAGATACGCAGTATTTT. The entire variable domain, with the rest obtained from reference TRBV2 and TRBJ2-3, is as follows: EPEVTQTPSHQVTQMGQEVILRCVPISNHLYFYWYRQILGQKVEFLVSFYNNEISEKSEIFDDQFSVERPDGSNFTLKIRSTKLEDSAMYFCASGGGLSTDTQYFGPGTRLTVL.

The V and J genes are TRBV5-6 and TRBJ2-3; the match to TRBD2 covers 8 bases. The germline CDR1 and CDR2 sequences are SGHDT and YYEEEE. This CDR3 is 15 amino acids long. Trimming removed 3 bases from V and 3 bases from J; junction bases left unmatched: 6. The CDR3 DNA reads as TGTGCCAGCAGCTCATCGGGGGGGCTTACAGATACGCAGTATTTT. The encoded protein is CASSSSGGLTDTQYF.

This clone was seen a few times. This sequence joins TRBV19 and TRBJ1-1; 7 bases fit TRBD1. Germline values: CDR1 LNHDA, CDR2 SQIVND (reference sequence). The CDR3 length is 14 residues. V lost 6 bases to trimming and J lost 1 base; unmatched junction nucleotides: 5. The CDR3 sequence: CASRNGTANTEAFF. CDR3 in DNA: TGTGCCAGTAGGAACGGGACAGCGAACACTGAAGCTTTCTTT.

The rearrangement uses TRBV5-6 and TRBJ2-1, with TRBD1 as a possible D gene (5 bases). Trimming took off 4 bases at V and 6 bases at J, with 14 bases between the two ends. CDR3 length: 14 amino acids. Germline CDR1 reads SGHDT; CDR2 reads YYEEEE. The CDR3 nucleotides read TGTGCCAGCAGCCTGGGGCTAGGTACCAATGAGCAGTTCTTC. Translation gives CASSLGLGTNEQFF.

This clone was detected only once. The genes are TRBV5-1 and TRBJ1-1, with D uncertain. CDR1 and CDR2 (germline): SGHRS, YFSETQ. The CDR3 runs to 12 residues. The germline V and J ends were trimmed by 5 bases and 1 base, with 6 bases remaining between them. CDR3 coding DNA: TGCGCCAGCAGGGAGGGGAACACTGAAGCTTTCTTT. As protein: CASREGNTEAFF.

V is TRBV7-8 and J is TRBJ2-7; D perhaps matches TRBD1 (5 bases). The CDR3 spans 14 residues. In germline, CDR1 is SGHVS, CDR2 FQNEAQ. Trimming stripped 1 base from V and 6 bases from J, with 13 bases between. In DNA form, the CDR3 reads TGTGCCAGCAGCTTAGTTCAGGGAAGGGGCGAGCAGTACTTC. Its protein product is CASSLVQGRGEQYF.

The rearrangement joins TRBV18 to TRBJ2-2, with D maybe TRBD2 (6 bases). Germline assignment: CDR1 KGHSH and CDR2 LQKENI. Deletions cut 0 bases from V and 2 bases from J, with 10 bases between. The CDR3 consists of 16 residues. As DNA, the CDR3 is TGTGCCAGCTCACCACCGACTAGTTCTAACACCGGGGAGCTGTTTTTT. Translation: CASSPPTSSNTGELFF.

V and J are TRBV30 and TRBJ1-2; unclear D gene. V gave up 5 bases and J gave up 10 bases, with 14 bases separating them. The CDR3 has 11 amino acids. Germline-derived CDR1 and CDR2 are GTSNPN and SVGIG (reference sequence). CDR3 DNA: TGTGCCTGGGGCGACCCGGGAGTCTACACCTTC. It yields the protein CAWGDPGVYTF. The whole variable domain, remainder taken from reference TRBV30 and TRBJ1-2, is SQTIHQWPATLVQPVGSPLSLECTVEGTSNPNLYWYRQAAGRGLQLLFYSVGIGQISSEVPQNLSASRPQDRQFILSSKKLLLSDSGFYLCAWGDPGVYTFGSGTRLTVV.

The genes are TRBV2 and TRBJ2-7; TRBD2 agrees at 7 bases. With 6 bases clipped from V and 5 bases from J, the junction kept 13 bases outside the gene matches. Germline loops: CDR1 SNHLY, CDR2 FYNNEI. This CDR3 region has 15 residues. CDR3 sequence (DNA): TGTGCCAGCAGCGGTGGAGTAGCGGGCGTTCACGAGCAGTACTTC. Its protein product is CASSGGVAGVHEQYF.

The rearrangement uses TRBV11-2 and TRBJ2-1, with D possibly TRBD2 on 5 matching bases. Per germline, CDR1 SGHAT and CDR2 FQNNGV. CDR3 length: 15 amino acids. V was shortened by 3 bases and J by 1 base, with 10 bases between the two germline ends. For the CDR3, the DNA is TGTGCCAGCAGCTTCGAAGCGGCGTCCTACAATGAGCAGTTCTTC. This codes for CASSFEAASYNEQFF. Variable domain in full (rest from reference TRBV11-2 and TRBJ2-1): EAGVAQSPRYKIIEKRQSVAFWCNPISGHATLYWYQQILGQGPKLLIQFQNNGVVDDSQLPKDRFSAERLKGVDSTLKIQPAKLEDSAVYLCASSFEAASYNEQFFGPGTRLTVL.

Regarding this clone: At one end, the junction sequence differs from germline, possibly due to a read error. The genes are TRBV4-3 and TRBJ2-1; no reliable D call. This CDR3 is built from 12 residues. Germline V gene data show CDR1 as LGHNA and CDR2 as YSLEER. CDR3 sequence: CASSQDQVTRLF. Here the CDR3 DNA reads TGCGCCAGCAGCCAAGATCAAGTGACACGGCTCTTC.

CDR3 in DNA: TGTGCCAGCAGGAGGGGCACAGATACGCAGTATTTT. This codes for CASRRGTDTQYF. This rearrangement joins TRBV11-2 to TRBJ2-3, with a possible D match to TRBD2 (5 bases). The CDR3 is 12 residues long. V was pared by 6 bases and J by 1 base, with 5 bases between. Per the germline V gene, CDR1 is SGHAT and CDR2 is FQNNGV.

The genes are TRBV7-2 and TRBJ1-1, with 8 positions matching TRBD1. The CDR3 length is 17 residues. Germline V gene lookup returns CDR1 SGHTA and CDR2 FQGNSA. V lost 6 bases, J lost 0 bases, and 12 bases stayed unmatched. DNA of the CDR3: TGTGCCAGCAGACCCCTACCGACAGGGGTGGTGAACACTGAAGCTTTCTTT. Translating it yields CASRPLPTGVVNTEAFF.

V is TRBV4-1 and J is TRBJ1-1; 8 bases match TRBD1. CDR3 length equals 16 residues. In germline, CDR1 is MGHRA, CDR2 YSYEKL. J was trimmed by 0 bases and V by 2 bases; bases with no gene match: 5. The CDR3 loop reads CASSQSQTGVNTEAFF. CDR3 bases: TGCGCCAGCAGCCAATCCCAGACAGGGGTGAACACTGAAGCTTTCTTT.

The CDR3 loop reads CASSETTAGSQETQYF. The CDR3 DNA reads as TGTGCCAGCAGCGAGACAACCGCGGGTTCGCAAGAGACCCAGTACTTC. This chain links TRBV7-9 with TRBJ2-5, with D possibly matching TRBD2 (5 bases). The CDR3 contains 16 residues. Germline values: CDR1 SEHNR, CDR2 FQNEAQ (reference sequence). The germline V and J ends were trimmed by 5 bases and 2 bases, with 18 bases remaining between them.

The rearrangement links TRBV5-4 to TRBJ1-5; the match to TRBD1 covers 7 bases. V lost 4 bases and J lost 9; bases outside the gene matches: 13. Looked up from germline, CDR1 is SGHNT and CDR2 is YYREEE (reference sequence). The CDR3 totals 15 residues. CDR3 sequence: CASSRRTGLIAPQHF. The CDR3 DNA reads TGTGCCAGCAGCAGAAGGACAGGCCTTATTGCGCCCCAGCATTTT.

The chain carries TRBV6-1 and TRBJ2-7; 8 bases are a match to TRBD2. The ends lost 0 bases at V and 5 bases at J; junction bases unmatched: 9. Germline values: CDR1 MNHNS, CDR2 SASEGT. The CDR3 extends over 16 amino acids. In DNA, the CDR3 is TGTGCCAGCAGTGAAGCGGCTAGCGGGTCCCTCAACGAGCAGTACTTC. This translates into CASSEAASGSLNEQYF.

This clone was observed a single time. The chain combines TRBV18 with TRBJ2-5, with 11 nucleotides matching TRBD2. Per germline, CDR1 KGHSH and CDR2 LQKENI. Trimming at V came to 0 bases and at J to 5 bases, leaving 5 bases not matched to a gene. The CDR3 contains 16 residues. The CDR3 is CASSPPTSGSDETQYF. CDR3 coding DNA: TGTGCCAGCTCACCACCCACTAGCGGGAGCGATGAGACCCAGTACTTC.